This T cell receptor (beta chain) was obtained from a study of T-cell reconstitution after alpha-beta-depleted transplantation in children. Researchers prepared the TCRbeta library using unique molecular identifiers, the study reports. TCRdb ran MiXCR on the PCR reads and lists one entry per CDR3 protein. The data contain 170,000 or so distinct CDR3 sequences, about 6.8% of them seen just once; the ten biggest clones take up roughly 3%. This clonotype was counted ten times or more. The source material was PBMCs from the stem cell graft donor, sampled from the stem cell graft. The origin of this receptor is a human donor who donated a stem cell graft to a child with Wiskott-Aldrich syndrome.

The CDR3 protein is CASSDDRGLNGYTF. The CDR3 DNA follows: TGTGCCAGCAGTGACGACAGGGGGCTAAATGGCTACACCTTC. This chain connects TRBV2 to TRBJ1-2; 10 bases map to TRBD1. V trimming: 3 bases; J trimming: 6 bases; junction bases outside the gene matches: 4. Germline V CDR1 and CDR2: SNHLY, FYNNEI. The length of the CDR3 is 14 residues.